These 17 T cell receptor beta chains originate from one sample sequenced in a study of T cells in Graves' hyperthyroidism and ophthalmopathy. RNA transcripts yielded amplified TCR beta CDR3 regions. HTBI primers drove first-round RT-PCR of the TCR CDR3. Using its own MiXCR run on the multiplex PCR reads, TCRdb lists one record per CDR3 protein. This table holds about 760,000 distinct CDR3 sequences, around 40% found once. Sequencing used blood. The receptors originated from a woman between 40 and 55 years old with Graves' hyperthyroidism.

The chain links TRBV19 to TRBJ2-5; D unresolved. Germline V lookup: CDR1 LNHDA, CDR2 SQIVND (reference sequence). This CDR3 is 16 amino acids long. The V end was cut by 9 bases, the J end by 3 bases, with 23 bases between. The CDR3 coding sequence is TGTGCCAGCAGTTTATCCGACCGGGCTGGGGAAGAGACCCAGTACTTC. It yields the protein CASSLSDRAGEETQYF. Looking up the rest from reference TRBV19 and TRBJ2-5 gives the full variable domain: DGGITQSPKYLFRKEGQNVTLSCEQNLNHDAMYWYRQDPGQGLRLIYYSQIVNDFQKGDIAEGYSVSREKKESFPLTVTSAQKNPTAFYLCASSLSDRAGEETQYFGPGTRLLVL.

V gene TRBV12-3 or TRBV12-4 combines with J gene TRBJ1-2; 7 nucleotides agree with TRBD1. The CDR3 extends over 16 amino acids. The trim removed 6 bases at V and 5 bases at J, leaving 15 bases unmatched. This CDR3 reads CASSLGTGVGKYGYTF. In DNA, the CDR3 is TGTGCCAGCAGCCTAGGAACAGGGGTTGGGAAATATGGCTACACCTTC.

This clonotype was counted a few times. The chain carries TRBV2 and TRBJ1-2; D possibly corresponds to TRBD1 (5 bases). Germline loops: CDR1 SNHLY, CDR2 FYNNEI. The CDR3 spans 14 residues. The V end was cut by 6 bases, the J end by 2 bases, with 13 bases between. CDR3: CASSSEGHNYGYTF. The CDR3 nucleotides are TGTGCCAGCAGCTCAGAGGGGCACAACTATGGCTACACCTTC.

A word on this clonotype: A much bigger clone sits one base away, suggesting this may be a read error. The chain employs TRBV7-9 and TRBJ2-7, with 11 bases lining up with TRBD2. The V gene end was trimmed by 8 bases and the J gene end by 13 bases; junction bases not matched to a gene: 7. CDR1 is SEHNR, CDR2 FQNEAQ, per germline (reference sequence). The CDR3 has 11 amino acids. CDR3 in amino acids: CASRTSGGSYF. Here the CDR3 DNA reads TGTGCCAGCCGCACTAGCGGGGGATCCTACTTC.

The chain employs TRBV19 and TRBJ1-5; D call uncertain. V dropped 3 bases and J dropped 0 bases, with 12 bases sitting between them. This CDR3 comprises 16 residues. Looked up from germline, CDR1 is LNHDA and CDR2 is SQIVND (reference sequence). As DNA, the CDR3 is TGTGCCAGTAGTATGGTTGGAGGGTATAGCAATCAGCCCCAGCATTTT. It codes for CASSMVGGYSNQPQHF.

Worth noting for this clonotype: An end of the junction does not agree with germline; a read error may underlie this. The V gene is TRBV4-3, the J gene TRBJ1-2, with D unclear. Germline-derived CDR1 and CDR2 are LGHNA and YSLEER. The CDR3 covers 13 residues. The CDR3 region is CASSQDRESSRDF. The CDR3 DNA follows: TGCGCCAGCAGCCAAGATCGGGAGAGTTCCCGCGACTTC.

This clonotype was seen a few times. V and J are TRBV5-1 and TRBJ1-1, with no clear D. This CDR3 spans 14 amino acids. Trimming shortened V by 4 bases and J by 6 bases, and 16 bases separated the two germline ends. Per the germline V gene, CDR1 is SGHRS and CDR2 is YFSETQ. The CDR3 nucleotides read TGCGCCAGCAGCCCGGAGTTGATAGGCGCTGAAGCTTTCTTT. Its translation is CASSPELIGAEAFF.

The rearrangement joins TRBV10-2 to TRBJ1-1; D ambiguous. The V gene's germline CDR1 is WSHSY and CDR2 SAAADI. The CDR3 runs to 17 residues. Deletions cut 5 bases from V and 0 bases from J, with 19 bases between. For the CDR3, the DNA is TGCGCCAGCAGTTTCCCGGAGAGGGCGCTTATGAACACTGAAGCTTTCTTT. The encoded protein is CASSFPERALMNTEAFF.

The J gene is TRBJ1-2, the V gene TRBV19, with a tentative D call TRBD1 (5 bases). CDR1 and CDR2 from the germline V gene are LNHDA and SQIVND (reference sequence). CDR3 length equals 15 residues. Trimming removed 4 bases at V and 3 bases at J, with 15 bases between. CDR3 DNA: TGTGCCAGTAGTAATCGCTGGAGAGGGGACTATGGCTACACCTTC. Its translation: CASSNRWRGDYGYTF.

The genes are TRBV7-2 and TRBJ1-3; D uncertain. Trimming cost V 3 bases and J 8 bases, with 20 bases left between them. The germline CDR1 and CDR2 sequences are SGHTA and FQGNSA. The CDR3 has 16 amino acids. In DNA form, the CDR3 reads TGTGCCAGCAGCTTTGGACGGATTAACTATGGCTACACCATATATTTT. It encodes CASSFGRINYGYTIYF.

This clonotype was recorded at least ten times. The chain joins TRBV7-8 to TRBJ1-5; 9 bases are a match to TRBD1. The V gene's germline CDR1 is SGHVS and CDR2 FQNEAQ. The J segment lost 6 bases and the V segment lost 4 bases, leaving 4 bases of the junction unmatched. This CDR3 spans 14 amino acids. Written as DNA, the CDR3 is TGTGCCAGCAGCTACAGGGGGCCGGGTCAGCCCCAGCATTTT. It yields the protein CASSYRGPGQPQHF. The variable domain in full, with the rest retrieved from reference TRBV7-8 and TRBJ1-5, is GAGVSQSPRYKVAKRGQDVALRCDPISGHVSLFWYQQALGQGPEFLTYFQNEAQLDKSGLPSDRFFAERPEGSVSTLKIQRTQQEDSAVYLCASSYRGPGQPQHFGDGTRLSIL.

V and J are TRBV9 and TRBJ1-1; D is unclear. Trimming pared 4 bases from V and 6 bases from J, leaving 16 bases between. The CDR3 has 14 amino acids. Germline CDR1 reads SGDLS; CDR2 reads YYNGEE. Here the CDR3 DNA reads TGTGCCAGCAGCCCAACGCGGGTTGGGGCTGAAGCTTTCTTT. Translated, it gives CASSPTRVGAEAFF.

CDR3 DNA sequence: TGTGCCAGCAGTTTCCTCCCCGGGGAGATACCCTATAATTCACCCCTCCACTTT. Its protein is CASSFLPGEIPYNSPLHF. The V and J genes are TRBV11-2 and TRBJ1-6; D call uncertain. This CDR3 spans 18 amino acids. V dropped 6 bases and J dropped 2 bases, with 20 bases sitting between them. The germline V gene encodes CDR1 SGHAT and CDR2 FQNNGV.

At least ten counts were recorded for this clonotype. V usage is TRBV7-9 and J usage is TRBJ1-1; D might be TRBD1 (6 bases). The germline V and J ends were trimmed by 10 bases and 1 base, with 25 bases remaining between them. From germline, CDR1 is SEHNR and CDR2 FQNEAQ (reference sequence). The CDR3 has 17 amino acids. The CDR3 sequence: CANRPGGLFDGNTEAFF. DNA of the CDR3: TGTGCCAACCGGCCGGGGGGGCTGTTCGATGGGAACACTGAAGCTTTCTTT.

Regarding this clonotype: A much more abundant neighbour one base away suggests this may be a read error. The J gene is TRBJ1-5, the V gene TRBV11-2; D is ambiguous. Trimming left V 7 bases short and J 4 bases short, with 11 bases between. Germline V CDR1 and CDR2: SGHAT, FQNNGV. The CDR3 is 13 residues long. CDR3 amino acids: CASNLNYNQPQHF. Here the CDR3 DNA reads TGTGCCAGCAACCTAAACTATAATCAGCCCCAGCATTTT.

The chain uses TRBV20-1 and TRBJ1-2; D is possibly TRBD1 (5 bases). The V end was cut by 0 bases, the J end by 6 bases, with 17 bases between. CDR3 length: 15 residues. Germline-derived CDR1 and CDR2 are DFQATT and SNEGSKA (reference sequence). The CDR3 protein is CSARERVAGRDGYTF. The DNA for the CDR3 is TGCAGTGCTAGAGAAAGGGTTGCAGGGCGGGATGGCTACACCTTC.

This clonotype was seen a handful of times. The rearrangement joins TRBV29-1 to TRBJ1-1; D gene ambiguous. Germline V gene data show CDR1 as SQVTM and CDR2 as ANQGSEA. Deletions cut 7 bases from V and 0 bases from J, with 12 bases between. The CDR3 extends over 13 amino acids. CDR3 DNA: TGCAGCGCTTGGATAGGTTTGAACACTGAAGCTTTCTTT. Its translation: CSAWIGLNTEAFF.